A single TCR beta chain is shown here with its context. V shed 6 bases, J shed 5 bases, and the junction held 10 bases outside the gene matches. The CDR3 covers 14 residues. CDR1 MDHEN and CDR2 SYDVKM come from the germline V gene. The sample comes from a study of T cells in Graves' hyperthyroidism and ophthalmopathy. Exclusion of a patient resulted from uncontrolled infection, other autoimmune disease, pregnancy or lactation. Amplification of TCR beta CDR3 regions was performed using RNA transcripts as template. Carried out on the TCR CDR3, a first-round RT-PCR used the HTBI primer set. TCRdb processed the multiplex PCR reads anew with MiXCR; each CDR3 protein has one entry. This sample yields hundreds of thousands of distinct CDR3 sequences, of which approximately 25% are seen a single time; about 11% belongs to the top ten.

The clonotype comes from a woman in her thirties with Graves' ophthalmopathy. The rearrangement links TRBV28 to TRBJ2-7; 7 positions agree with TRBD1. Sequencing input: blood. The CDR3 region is CASRVGQGVDEQYF. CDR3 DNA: TGTGCCAGCAGGGTGGGCCAGGGGGTAGACGAGCAGTACTTC.